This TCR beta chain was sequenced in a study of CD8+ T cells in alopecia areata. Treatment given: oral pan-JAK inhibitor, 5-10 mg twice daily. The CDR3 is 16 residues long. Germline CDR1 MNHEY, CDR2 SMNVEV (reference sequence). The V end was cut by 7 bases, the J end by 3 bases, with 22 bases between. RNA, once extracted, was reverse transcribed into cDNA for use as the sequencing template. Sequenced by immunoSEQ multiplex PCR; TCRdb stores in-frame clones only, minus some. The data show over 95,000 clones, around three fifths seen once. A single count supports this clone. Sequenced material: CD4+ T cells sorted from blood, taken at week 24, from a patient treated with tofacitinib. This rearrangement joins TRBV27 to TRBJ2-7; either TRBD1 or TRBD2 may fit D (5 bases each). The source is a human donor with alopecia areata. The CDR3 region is CASNKNRDPRGYEQYF. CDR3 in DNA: TGTGCCAGCAACAAGAACCGGGACCCCCGGGGCTACGAGCAGTACTTC.